This passage covers 25 T cell receptor beta chains from one sample sequenced in a study of breast tumors, draining lymph nodes, adjacent tissues. MiXCR, run by TCRdb on the multiplex PCR reads, gives a single entry per CDR3 protein. The repertoire includes around 230,000 distinct CDR3 sequences, nearly 35% of them detected once, and about 3.9% sits in the top ten. Axillary draining lymph nodes of breast cancer patients supplied the node samples. Sequenced sample: axillary lymph node tissue. The receptors were sampled from a female donor with breast cancer. Some clones in this sample may be carry-over from other donors' samples.

The chain couples TRBV3-1 to TRBJ1-3; D call uncertain. The germline V gene has CDR1 LGHDT and CDR2 YNNKEL (reference sequence). Trimming left V 5 bases short and J 4 bases short, with 12 bases between. The CDR3 spans 14 residues. The CDR3 is CASSARVGGNTIYF. The CDR3 nucleotides read TGTGCCAGCAGCGCCCGGGTGGGCGGAAACACCATATATTTT.

This clonotype was recorded at least ten times. At one end, the junction sequence differs from germline, possibly due to a read error. The chain combines TRBV7-2 with TRBJ2-2, with D tentatively TRBD2 (6 bases). This CDR3 has 13 residues. Germline V gene data show CDR1 as SGHTA and CDR2 as FQGNSA. CDR3 DNA sequence: TGTGCCAGCAGCCTCCCGAGAGGCGGGGAGCTGGTTTTT. It specifies CASSLPRGGELVF.

This clonotype was recorded at least ten times. The J gene is TRBJ2-7, the V gene TRBV20-1, with TRBD2 identical over 9 bases. The CDR3 contains 14 residues. V lost 4 bases to trimming and J lost 4 bases; unmatched junction nucleotides: 8. Germline lookup yields CDR1 DFQATT and CDR2 SNEGSKA (reference sequence). The CDR3: CSATTGTSLYEQYF. As DNA, the CDR3 is TGCAGTGCTACGACCGGGACTAGCCTGTACGAGCAGTACTTC.

The CDR3 loop reads CSARKTAVEAYEQYF. The CDR3 nucleotides read TGCAGTGCTCGAAAGACGGCAGTCGAGGCCTACGAGCAGTACTTC. The V call is TRBV20-1, the J call TRBJ2-7, with D unresolved. V lost 5 bases to trimming and J lost 2 bases, with 19 bases between them. Germline CDR1 and CDR2: DFQATT and SNEGSKA (reference sequence). There are 15 residues in the CDR3.

This clonotype was detected only a few times. A read error is possible here, since a much larger clone lies one base away. The gene calls are TRBV5-1 and TRBJ2-1; 10 bases fit TRBD1. This CDR3 is built from 13 residues. Germline CDR1 reads SGHRS; CDR2 reads YFSETQ. CDR3 amino acids: CASKLGQGDDQFF. In DNA, the CDR3 is TGCGCCAGCAAACTCGGACAGGGGGATGACCAGTTCTTC.

Many counts were recorded for this clonotype. This chain connects TRBV13 to TRBJ2-7, with D perhaps given as TRBD1 or TRBD2 (5 bases each). CDR3 length: 14 residues. The V gene lost 5 bases and the J gene lost 3 bases, with 14 bases spanning the gap. Germline CDR1 is PRHDT and CDR2 is FYEKMQ (reference sequence). The CDR3 reads CASSPTVGDYEQYF. The CDR3, as DNA: TGTGCCAGCAGCCCTACAGTGGGGGACTACGAGCAGTACTTC.

This clonotype occurred many times. A read error may account for a junction end that differs from germline. This chain links TRBV7-7 with TRBJ1-2; D not resolved. This CDR3 has 13 amino acids. CDR1 SSHAT and CDR2 FNYEAQ come from the germline V gene (reference sequence). The CDR3 nucleotides are TGTGCTAGCAGCTTAGTCGGCATCGATGGCTACACCTTC. It yields the protein CASSLVGIDGYTF.

This clonotype was found many times. The chain couples TRBV11-3 to TRBJ2-7, with 8 positions matching TRBD2. V lost 5 bases, J lost 1 base, and 4 bases stayed unmatched. The CDR3 is 14 residues long. Germline V lookup: CDR1 SGHNT, CDR2 YENEEA. Here the CDR3 reads CASSLTSGSYEQYF. The CDR3 nucleotides read TGTGCCAGCAGCCTAACTAGCGGATCCTACGAGCAGTACTTC.

The rearrangement links TRBV7-9 to TRBJ2-5; perhaps TRBD1 as D (5 bases). Germline CDR1 and CDR2: SEHNR and FQNEAQ (reference sequence). The CDR3 is 15 residues long. The germline V and J ends were trimmed by 0 bases and 6 bases, with 14 bases remaining between them. The CDR3 nucleotides read TGTGCCAGCAGCTTAGCCTTGGGGCCGAGAAAGACCCAGTACTTC. Its translation is CASSLALGPRKTQYF.

This clonotype came up many times. The V gene is TRBV9, the J gene TRBJ2-1; no reliable D call. The CDR3 has 15 amino acids. Germline CDR1 is SGDLS and CDR2 is YYNGEE. The V gene lost 0 bases and the J gene lost 0 bases, with 7 bases spanning the gap. The CDR3 nucleotides are TGTGCCAGCAGCGTAGTCCCGAGCTCCTACAATGAGCAGTTCTTC. As protein: CASSVVPSSYNEQFF.

This clonotype has at least ten counts. This chain links TRBV5-4 with TRBJ2-7, with D possibly called TRBD1 or TRBD2 (5 bases each). Germline V gene data show CDR1 as SGHNT and CDR2 as YYREEE (reference sequence). The CDR3 totals 15 residues. V was clipped by 0 bases and J by 3 bases, with 13 bases between them. CDR3 amino acids: CASSLGGGLLYEQYF. The CDR3 region has the DNA TGTGCCAGCAGCTTGGGGGGCGGGCTACTCTACGAGCAGTACTTC.

This clonotype was found many times. The rearrangement uses TRBV20-1 and TRBJ2-3, with 15 bases matching TRBD2. From germline, CDR1 is DFQATT and CDR2 SNEGSKA (reference sequence). J gave up 5 bases and V 3 bases, and 9 bases lay outside the gene matches. The CDR3 has 17 residues. This chain's CDR3 is CSASRGLAGGPIDTQYF. The DNA of the CDR3 is TGCAGTGCTAGTCGCGGACTAGCGGGAGGGCCGATAGATACGCAGTATTTT.

This sequence joins TRBV20-1 and TRBJ2-3, with D perhaps assigned TRBD1 or TRBD2 (6 bases each). V was cut by 6 bases and J by 11 bases, with 27 bases left in between. From germline, CDR1 is DFQATT and CDR2 SNEGSKA (reference sequence). The CDR3 is 15 amino acids. In DNA form, the CDR3 reads TGCAGTGCCCCGATTACTGAAAAGGGGGGTGATGAGCAGTATTTT. Translated, it gives CSAPITEKGGDEQYF.

This sequence joins TRBV7-2 and TRBJ1-2; 10 positions agree with TRBD1. V trimming: 0 bases; J trimming: 14 bases; junction bases outside the gene matches: 9. Per the germline V gene, CDR1 is SGHTA and CDR2 is FQGNSA. CDR3 size: 14 residues. CDR3 region: CASSLADRGGVRTF. The CDR3 nucleotides read TGTGCCAGCAGCTTAGCGGACAGGGGGGGGGTTAGGACCTTC. The complete variable domain, with remaining parts taken from reference TRBV7-2 and TRBJ1-2, reads GAGVSQSPSNKVTEKGKDVELRCDPISGHTALYWYRQSLGQGLEFLIYFQGNSAPDKSGLPSDRFSAERTGGSVSTLTIQRTQQEDSAVYLCASSLADRGGVRTFGSGTRLTVV.

This clonotype was counted many times. The chain couples TRBV10-2 to TRBJ1-4; 7 bases are shared with TRBD1. The V gene end was trimmed by 6 bases and the J gene end by 1 base; junction bases not matched to a gene: 2. The CDR3 is 14 amino acids. The germline V gene encodes CDR1 WSHSY and CDR2 SAAADI. The CDR3 reads CASRRQGTNEKLFF. CDR3 in DNA: TGCGCCAGCAGACGACAGGGAACTAATGAAAAACTGTTTTTT.

The table lists this clonotype with many counts. The chain combines TRBV5-5 with TRBJ2-2, with 8 bases identical to TRBD2. Germline values: CDR1 SGHKS, CDR2 YYEKEE (reference sequence). V lost 4 bases and J lost 4; bases outside the gene matches: 6. This CDR3 is built from 15 residues. CDR3 amino acids: CASSLRGGLTGELFF. CDR3 coding DNA: TGTGCCAGCAGCCTTCGGGGGGGCCTCACCGGGGAGCTGTTTTTT. The full variable domain, with the rest looked up from reference TRBV5-5 and TRBJ2-2, is DAGVTQSPTHLIKTRGQQVTLRCSPISGHKSVSWYQQVLGQGPQFIFQYYEKEERGRGNFPDRFSARQFPNYSSELNVNALLLGDSALYLCASSLRGGLTGELFFGEGSRLTVL.

This clonotype was observed many times. The chain carries TRBV2 and TRBJ2-7; tentatively, D is TRBD1 (6 bases). Trimming pared 4 bases from V and 2 bases from J, leaving 6 bases between. Germline V gene lookup returns CDR1 SNHLY and CDR2 FYNNEI. This CDR3 region has 12 residues. This CDR3 reads CASSGTAYEQYF. The CDR3 region has the DNA TGTGCCAGCAGTGGGACAGCCTACGAGCAGTACTTC.

The chain uses TRBV19 and TRBJ2-1; 13 nucleotides line up with TRBD2. V lost 5 bases, J lost 10 bases, and 8 bases stayed unmatched. Germline assignment: CDR1 LNHDA and CDR2 SQIVND (reference sequence). The CDR3 runs 15 residues. The CDR3 sequence: CASSSRTSGRGEQFF. DNA for the CDR3: TGTGCCAGTAGTTCTAGGACTAGCGGGAGAGGGGAGCAGTTCTTC. The full variable domain, in which reference TRBV19 and TRBJ2-1 provide the parts outside the CDR3, is DGGITQSPKYLFRKEGQNVTLSCEQNLNHDAMYWYRQDPGQGLRLIYYSQIVNDFQKGDIAEGYSVSREKKESFPLTVTSAQKNPTAFYLCASSSRTSGRGEQFFGPGTRLTVL.

The table lists this clonotype with many counts. The chain has TRBV7-9 and TRBJ2-1; D is perhaps TRBD2 (5 bases). The germline V gene encodes CDR1 SEHNR and CDR2 FQNEAQ (reference sequence). The CDR3 contains 14 residues. V was shortened by 6 bases and J by 5 bases, with 14 bases between the two germline ends. The CDR3 sequence is CASSRLNVNNEQFF. Here the CDR3 DNA reads TGTGCCAGCAGTAGACTAAACGTTAACAATGAGCAGTTCTTC.

A word on this clonotype: One junction end disagrees with the germline gene, perhaps due to a read error. The chain is built from TRBV2 and TRBJ2-4; 10 bases are a match to TRBD1. The CDR3 runs 13 residues. The germline CDR1 and CDR2 sequences are SNHLY and FYNNEI. In DNA, the CDR3 is TGTGCCAGCAGAGAGGACAGGGGGGATCTCGCTGTCTTC. It is translated as CASREDRGDLAVF.

This clonotype was detected ten times or more. The chain employs TRBV20-1 and TRBJ2-6; D not resolved. CDR1 and CDR2 from the germline V gene are DFQATT and SNEGSKA (reference sequence). The V and J ends lost 3 bases and 2 bases respectively, with 8 bases between them. This CDR3 has 14 amino acids. The CDR3 DNA reads as TGCAGTGCTAGTGGGCAGGCTGGGGCCAACGTCCTGACTTTC. It translates to CSASGQAGANVLTF.

V is TRBV2 and J is TRBJ1-6, with unresolved D. Germline V CDR1 and CDR2: SNHLY, FYNNEI. V was pared by 4 bases and J by 9 bases, with 16 bases between. The CDR3 extends over 15 amino acids. The CDR3: CASSARAGGSSPLHF. CDR3 DNA sequence: TGTGCCAGCAGTGCCCGTGCGGGTGGGAGTTCACCCCTCCACTTT.

This clonotype has ten or more counts. The chain joins TRBV12-3 or TRBV12-4 to TRBJ1-5, with 9 bases aligning to TRBD1. The V gene end was trimmed by 6 bases and the J gene end by 4 bases; junction bases not matched to a gene: 7. This CDR3 is 15 amino acids long. CDR3 bases: TGTGCCAGCAGAGGGGGGACAGGGTCTAATCAGCCCCAGCATTTT. Protein: CASRGGTGSNQPQHF.

This clonotype was counted many times. V is TRBV7-9 and J is TRBJ1-5; 7 nucleotides align to TRBD1. The length of the CDR3 is 14 residues. After removal of 5 bases from V and 6 bases from J, the junction contained 7 bases not matched to a gene. Germline V CDR1 and CDR2: SEHNR, FQNEAQ (reference sequence). The DNA for the CDR3 is TGTGCCAGCAGCAATGACAGGGCGACTCAGCCCCAGCATTTT. The encoded protein is CASSNDRATQPQHF.

The J gene is TRBJ2-3, the V gene TRBV24-1; 13 positions agree with TRBD2. The V segment lost 4 bases and the J segment 3 bases; nucleotides outside the gene matches: 12. Germline V gives CDR1 KGHDR, CDR2 SFDVKD. CDR3 length equals 19 residues. For the CDR3, the DNA is TGTGCCACCAGTGAATCGAGACTAGCGGGGGGACTGGGGACAGATACGCAGTATTTT. Protein: CATSESRLAGGLGTDTQYF.